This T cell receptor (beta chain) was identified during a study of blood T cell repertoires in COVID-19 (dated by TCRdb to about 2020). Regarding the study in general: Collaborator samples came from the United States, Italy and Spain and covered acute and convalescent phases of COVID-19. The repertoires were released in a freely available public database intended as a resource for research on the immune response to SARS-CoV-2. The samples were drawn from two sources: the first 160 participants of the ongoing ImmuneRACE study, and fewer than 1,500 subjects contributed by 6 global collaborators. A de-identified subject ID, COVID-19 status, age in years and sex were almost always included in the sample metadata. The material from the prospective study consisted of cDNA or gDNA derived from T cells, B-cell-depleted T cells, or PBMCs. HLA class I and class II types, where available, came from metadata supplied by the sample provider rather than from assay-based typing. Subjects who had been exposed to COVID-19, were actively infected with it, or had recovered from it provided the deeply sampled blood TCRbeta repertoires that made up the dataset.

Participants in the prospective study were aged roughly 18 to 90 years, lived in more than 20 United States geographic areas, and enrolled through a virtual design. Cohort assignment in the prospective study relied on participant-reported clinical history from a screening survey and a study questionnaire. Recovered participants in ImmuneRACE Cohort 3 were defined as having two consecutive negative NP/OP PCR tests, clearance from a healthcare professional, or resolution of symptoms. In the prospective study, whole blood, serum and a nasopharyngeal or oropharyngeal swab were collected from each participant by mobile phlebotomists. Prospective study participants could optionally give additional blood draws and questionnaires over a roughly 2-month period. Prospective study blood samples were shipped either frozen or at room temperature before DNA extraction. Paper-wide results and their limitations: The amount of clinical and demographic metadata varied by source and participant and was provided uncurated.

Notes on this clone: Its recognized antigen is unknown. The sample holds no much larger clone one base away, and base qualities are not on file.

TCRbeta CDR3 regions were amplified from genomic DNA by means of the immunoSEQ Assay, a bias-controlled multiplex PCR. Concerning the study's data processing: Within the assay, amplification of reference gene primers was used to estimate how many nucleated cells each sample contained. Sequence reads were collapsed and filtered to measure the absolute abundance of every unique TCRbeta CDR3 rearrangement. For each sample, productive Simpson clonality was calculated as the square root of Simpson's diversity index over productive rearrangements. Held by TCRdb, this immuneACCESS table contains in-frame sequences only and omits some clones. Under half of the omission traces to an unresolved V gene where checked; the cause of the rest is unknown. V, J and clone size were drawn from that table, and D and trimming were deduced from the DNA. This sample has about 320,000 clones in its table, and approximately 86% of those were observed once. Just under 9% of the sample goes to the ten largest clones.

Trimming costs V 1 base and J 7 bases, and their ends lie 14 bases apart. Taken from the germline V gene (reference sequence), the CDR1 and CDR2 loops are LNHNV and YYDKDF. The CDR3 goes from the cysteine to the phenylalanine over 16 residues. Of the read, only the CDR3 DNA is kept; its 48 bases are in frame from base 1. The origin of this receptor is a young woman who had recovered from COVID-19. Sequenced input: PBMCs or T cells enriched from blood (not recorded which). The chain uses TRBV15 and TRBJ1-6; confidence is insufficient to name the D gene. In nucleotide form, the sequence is TGTGCCACCAGCAGAGTCCCCAGCTCAGGCAATTCACCCCTCCACTTT. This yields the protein CATSRVPSSGNSPLHF.